A single sample gave rise to the 19 T cell receptor beta chains below, sequenced in a study of control samples from healthy donors and cancer patients. TCRdb's copy holds only in-frame clones and misses some; the assay was immunoSEQ multiplex PCR. This table holds 65,000 to 80,000 clones, about 90% found once. The sample consisted of PBMCs. These receptors all stem from a woman aged 55-69 years with head and neck cancer.

The rearrangement uses TRBV19 and TRBJ2-7; 8 bases map to TRBD2. The CDR3 sequence is 14 residues long. V lost 9 bases and J lost 1; bases outside the gene matches: 8. Germline lookup yields CDR1 LNHDA and CDR2 SQIVND (reference sequence). The CDR3 is CASQREWGSYEQYF. Written as DNA, the CDR3 is TGTGCCAGCCAGCGGGAGTGGGGTTCCTACGAGCAGTACTTC. Full variable domain (rest looked up from reference TRBV19 and TRBJ2-7): DGGITQSPKYLFRKEGQNVTLSCEQNLNHDAMYWYRQDPGQGLRLIYYSQIVNDFQKGDIAEGYSVSREKKESFPLTVTSAQKNPTAFYLCASQREWGSYEQYFGPGTRLTVT.

V gene TRBV29-1 combines with J gene TRBJ2-1; 7 bases line up with TRBD2. With 3 bases clipped from V and 2 bases from J, the junction kept 4 bases outside the gene matches. Germline CDR1 is SQVTM and CDR2 is ANQGSEA. This CDR3 region has 14 residues. The CDR3 region has the DNA TGCAGCGTTGACGGCGGGAGAACCTACAATGAGCAGTTCTTC. This gives the protein CSVDGGRTYNEQFF.

V usage is TRBV4-3 and J usage is TRBJ2-3; 9 bases fit TRBD1. The CDR3 extends over 17 amino acids. J was trimmed by 0 bases and V by 3 bases; bases with no gene match: 7. The germline CDR1 and CDR2 sequences are LGHNA and YSLEER. For the CDR3, the DNA is TGCGCCAGCAGCCAGGACAGGGGATTTGGTAGCACAGATACGCAGTATTTT. Its protein is CASSQDRGFGSTDTQYF.

This clone was observed a few times. The rearrangement links TRBV6-5 to TRBJ2-7; 11 bases are a match to TRBD2. V trimming: 4 bases; J trimming: 6 bases; junction bases outside the gene matches: 5. The CDR3 consists of 14 residues. Germline V lookup: CDR1 MNHEY, CDR2 SVGAGI. The CDR3 DNA reads TGTGCCAGCAGTTCTGGACTAGCGGGTGGCGAGCAGTACTTC. This encodes CASSSGLAGGEQYF.

This clone was counted a single time. The genes are TRBV18 and TRBJ1-1, with 7 bases lining up with TRBD1. The CDR3 contains 14 residues. In germline, CDR1 is KGHSH, CDR2 LQKENI. Trimming at V came to 2 bases and at J to 5 bases, leaving 5 bases not matched to a gene. The CDR3 protein is CASSPGQARTEAFF. The CDR3, as DNA: TGTGCCAGCTCACCAGGACAGGCTCGAACTGAAGCTTTCTTT.

The chain has TRBV6-5 and TRBJ2-1; no definite D call. V dropped 2 bases and J dropped 2 bases, with 10 bases sitting between them. In germline, CDR1 is MNHEY, CDR2 SVGAGI. The CDR3 is 15 amino acids. Here the CDR3 DNA reads TGTGCCAGCAGTTACGATCTTTCCCCCTACAATGAGCAGTTCTTC. It translates to CASSYDLSPYNEQFF.

This chain connects TRBV18 to TRBJ2-7; 7 bases fit TRBD2. CDR3 size: 14 residues. V lost 3 bases and J lost 4; bases outside the gene matches: 6. Per germline, CDR1 KGHSH and CDR2 LQKENI. CDR3 loop: CASSPGLVGYEQYF. The CDR3 bases are TGTGCCAGCTCACCCGGACTAGTTGGGTACGAGCAGTACTTC.

The chain employs TRBV7-6 and TRBJ2-3; 8 nucleotides agree with TRBD2. The CDR3 is 16 residues long. V lost 5 bases, J lost 1 base, and 8 bases stayed unmatched. Germline loops: CDR1 SGHVS, CDR2 FNYEAQ. CDR3 residues: CASSPYFSGGTDTQYF. In DNA, the CDR3 is TGTGCCAGCAGCCCTTACTTTAGCGGGGGCACAGATACGCAGTATTTT.

The gene calls are TRBV6-6 and TRBJ2-5; D not certain. Trimming cost V 6 bases and J 5 bases, with 7 bases left between them. Germline CDR1 is MNHNY and CDR2 is SVGAGI (reference sequence). The CDR3 is made up of 11 amino acids. As DNA, the CDR3 is TGTGCCAGCAGCGCCTCGGAGACCCAGTACTTC. This sequence encodes CASSASETQYF.

CDR3 residues: CASSFGTATYEQYF. The CDR3 bases are TGTGCCAGCAGCTTCGGGACAGCAACCTACGAGCAGTACTTC. V gene TRBV7-9 combines with J gene TRBJ2-7; 7 bases map to TRBD1. Germline trimming cut 3 bases from V and 2 bases from J; bases unmatched to any gene: 4. The V gene's germline CDR1 is SEHNR and CDR2 FQNEAQ (reference sequence). CDR3 length: 14 amino acids.

The genes are TRBV15 and TRBJ2-7, with 8 bases lining up with TRBD1. V shed 9 bases and J 2 bases; nucleotides not matched to a gene: 15. This CDR3 region has 16 residues. CDR1 LNHNV and CDR2 YYDKDF come from the germline V gene (reference sequence). DNA for the CDR3: TGTGCCACTAGCCCCTCAGGACAGGGCCTCCCCTACGAGCAGTACTTC. Its protein is CATSPSGQGLPYEQYF.

The chain recombines TRBV7-2 with TRBJ2-7, with TRBD2 matching over 11 bases. The CDR3 totals 16 residues. The germline V gene has CDR1 SGHTA and CDR2 FQGNSA. Trimming took 0 bases from V and 7 from J; bases not matched to a gene: 8. The CDR3 DNA reads as TGTGCCAGCAGCTTAGCGTTACTAGCGGGAGTAGGGGAGCAGTACTTC. Translation: CASSLALLAGVGEQYF.

V and J are TRBV30 and TRBJ2-7; 7 bases are a match to TRBD2. V lost 0 bases to trimming and J lost 2 bases; unmatched junction nucleotides: 4. This CDR3 comprises 14 residues. CDR1 and CDR2 (germline): GTSNPN, SVGIG (reference sequence). In DNA, the CDR3 is TGTGCCTGGAGTGTACCGGGGGGACCCTACGAGCAGTACTTC. This codes for CAWSVPGGPYEQYF.

This chain uses TRBV29-1 with TRBJ2-5; 12 bases are a match to TRBD2. The CDR3 consists of 16 residues. V dropped 1 base and J dropped 5; count of bases not matched to a gene: 8. The germline CDR1 and CDR2 sequences are SQVTM and ANQGSEA. CDR3 sequence reads: CSVEGLAGGPAETQYF. The CDR3 region has the DNA TGCAGCGTTGAAGGTCTAGCGGGAGGGCCAGCCGAGACCCAGTACTTC.

V gene TRBV10-2 combines with J gene TRBJ1-3; no firm D call. Germline V gives CDR1 WSHSY, CDR2 SAAADI. With 4 bases removed from V and 0 bases from J, the gap between germline ends came to 10 bases. The CDR3 runs to 15 residues. CDR3 protein: CASSAMGYSGNTIYF. The CDR3 coding sequence is TGCGCCAGCAGTGCGATGGGGTACTCTGGAAACACCATATATTTT.

The chain combines TRBV19 with TRBJ2-1; D possibly corresponds to TRBD2 (6 bases). Germline CDR1 reads LNHDA; CDR2 reads SQIVND (reference sequence). The CDR3 extends over 16 amino acids. Trimming stripped 4 bases from V and 2 bases from J, with 15 bases between. CDR3 sequence (DNA): TGTGCCAGTAGTAGTCCCGGGACTGGAGCCTACAATGAGCAGTTCTTC. Its protein is CASSSPGTGAYNEQFF. Complete variable domain (other parts from reference TRBV19 and TRBJ2-1): DGGITQSPKYLFRKEGQNVTLSCEQNLNHDAMYWYRQDPGQGLRLIYYSQIVNDFQKGDIAEGYSVSREKKESFPLTVTSAQKNPTAFYLCASSSPGTGAYNEQFFGPGTRLTVL.

The V gene is TRBV10-3, the J gene TRBJ2-3, with TRBD1 matching over 8 bases. Unmatched junction bases numbered 1, after V lost 6 bases and J lost 2 bases. CDR1 and CDR2 (germline): ENHRY, SYGVKD. The CDR3 totals 13 residues. CDR3 sequence reads: CAIRTGDTDTQYF. CDR3 nucleotides: TGTGCCATCAGGACAGGGGACACAGATACGCAGTATTTT.

This sequence joins TRBV5-1 and TRBJ1-1; D unresolved. V lost 0 bases and J 6 bases, leaving 15 bases between the germline ends. CDR1 is SGHRS and CDR2 is YFSETQ in the germline V gene. The CDR3 has 15 amino acids. CDR3 bases: TGCGCCAGCAGCTTGGCGGTCAGCCCGGGCGCTGAAGCTTTCTTT. It encodes CASSLAVSPGAEAFF.

The chain uses TRBV4-3 and TRBJ1-1; 8 positions match TRBD1. Germline CDR1 LGHNA, CDR2 YSLEER. Unmatched junction bases numbered 4, after V lost 1 base and J lost 0 bases. The CDR3 loop spans 16 amino acids. The CDR3 DNA reads as TGCGCCAGCAGCCAAGGGCAGGGGGCAGTGAACACTGAAGCTTTCTTT. This codes for CASSQGQGAVNTEAFF.